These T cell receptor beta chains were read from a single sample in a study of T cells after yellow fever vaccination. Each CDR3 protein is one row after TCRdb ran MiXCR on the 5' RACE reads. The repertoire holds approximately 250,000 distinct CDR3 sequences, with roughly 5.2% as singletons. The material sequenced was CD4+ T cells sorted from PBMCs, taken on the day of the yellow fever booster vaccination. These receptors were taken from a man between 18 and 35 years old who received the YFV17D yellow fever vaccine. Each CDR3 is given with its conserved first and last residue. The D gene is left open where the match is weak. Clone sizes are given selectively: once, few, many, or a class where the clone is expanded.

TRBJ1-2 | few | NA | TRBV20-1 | CSARRQGVGLGYTF | TGCAGTGCTAGAAGGCAGGGTGTCGGTTTGGGCTACACCTTC
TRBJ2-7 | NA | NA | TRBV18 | CASSPGGKAVYEQYF | TGTGCCAGCTCACCGGGCGGGAAGGCCGTATACGAGCAGTACTTC
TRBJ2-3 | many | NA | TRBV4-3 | CASSQGDSTDTQYF | TGCGCCAGCAGCCAGGGCGACAGCACAGATACGCAGTATTTT
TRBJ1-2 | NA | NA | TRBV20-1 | CSGGGAYGYTF | TGCAGTGGGGGGGGAGCATATGGCTACACCTTC
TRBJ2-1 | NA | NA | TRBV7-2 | CASSSGWREQFF | TGTGCCAGCAGCTCGGGATGGCGTGAGCAGTTCTTC
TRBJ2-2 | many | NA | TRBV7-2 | CASSLTVGELFF | TGTGCCAGCAGCTTAACGGTGGGGGAGCTGTTTTTT
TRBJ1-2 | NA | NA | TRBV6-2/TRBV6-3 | CASRSYRTSSYGYTF | TGTGCCAGCAGAAGCTACCGGACATCCTCCTATGGCTACACCTTC
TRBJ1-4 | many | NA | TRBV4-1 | CASSQGHGWEVEKLFF | TGCGCCAGCAGCCAAGGGCACGGGTGGGAGGTTGAAAAACTGTTTTTT
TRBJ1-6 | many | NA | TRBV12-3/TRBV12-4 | CASSFGAGAFSPLHF | TGTGCCAGCAGTTTTGGAGCAGGGGCTTTTTCACCCCTCCACTTT
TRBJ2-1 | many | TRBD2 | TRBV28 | CAGLAGGRSYNEQFF | TGTGCCGGACTAGCGGGGGGGAGATCCTACAATGAGCAGTTCTTC
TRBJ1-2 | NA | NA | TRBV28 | CVVRGSGYGYTF | TGTGTTGTCAGGGGATCGGGCTATGGCTACACCTTC
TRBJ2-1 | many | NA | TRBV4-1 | CASSQPLRTGQNEQFF | TGCGCCAGCAGCCAACCCCTAAGGACGGGTCAAAATGAGCAGTTCTTC
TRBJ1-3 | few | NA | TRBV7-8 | CASSLIGGTFSGNTIYF | TGTGCCAGCAGCTTAATAGGAGGGACATTCTCTGGAAACACCATATATTTT
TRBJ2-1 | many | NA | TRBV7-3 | CASSPSSLSEQFF | TGTGCCAGCAGCCCTTCTAGCCTGAGTGAGCAGTTCTTC
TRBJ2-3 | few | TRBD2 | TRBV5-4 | CASRPGRVSDTQYF | TGTGCCAGCAGGCCAGGGAGGGTGTCAGATACGCAGTATTTT
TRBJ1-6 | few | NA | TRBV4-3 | CASSQEEGISLHF | TGCGCCAGCAGCCAAGAGGAGGGAATTTCCCTCCACTTT
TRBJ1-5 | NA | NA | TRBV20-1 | CSASTASNQPQHF | TGCAGTGCGTCGACAGCTAGCAATCAGCCCCAGCATTTT
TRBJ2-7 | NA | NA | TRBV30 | CACQAAGVEQYF | TGTGCCTGCCAGGCAGCCGGCGTCGAGCAGTACTTC
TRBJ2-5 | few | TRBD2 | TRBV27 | CASSFSVGGRETQYF | TGTGCCAGCAGTTTCAGCGTGGGAGGGAGGGAGACCCAGTACTTC
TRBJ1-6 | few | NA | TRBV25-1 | CASSDWDTYSPLHF | TGTGCCAGCAGTGATTGGGACACCTATTCACCCCTCCACTTT
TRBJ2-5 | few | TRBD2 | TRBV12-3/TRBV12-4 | CASSPNPFSGGLRETQYF | TGTGCCAGCAGTCCTAACCCCTTTAGCGGGGGGCTTCGGGAGACCCAGTACTTC
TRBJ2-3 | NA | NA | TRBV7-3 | CASRSLAGTDTQYF | TGTGCCAGCAGGTCCCTCGCGGGTACAGATACGCAGTATTTT
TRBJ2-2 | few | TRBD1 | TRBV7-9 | CASSLHGTGDAGELFF | TGTGCCAGCAGCTTACACGGGACAGGGGATGCCGGGGAGCTGTTTTTT
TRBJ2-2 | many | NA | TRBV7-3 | CASSPKNTGELFF | TGTGCCAGCAGCCCGAAGAACACCGGGGAGCTGTTTTTT
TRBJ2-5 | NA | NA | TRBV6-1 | CASSTYRGPWYF | TGTGCCAGCAGTACTTATCGGGGGCCGTGGTACTTC
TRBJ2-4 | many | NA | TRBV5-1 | CASSLTGSDKNIQYF | TGCGCCAGCAGCTTGACAGGGAGTGACAAAAACATTCAGTACTTC
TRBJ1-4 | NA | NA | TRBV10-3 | CAIGTGRGEKLFF | TGTGCCATCGGAACAGGGCGAGGTGAAAAACTGTTTTTT
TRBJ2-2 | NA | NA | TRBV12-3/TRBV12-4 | CASSLVFGVSNTGELFF | TGTGCCAGCAGTTTAGTATTTGGGGTCTCGAACACCGGGGAGCTGTTTTTT
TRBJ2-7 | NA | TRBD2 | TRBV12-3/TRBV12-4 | CATASGVTYEQYF | TGTGCCACGGCCAGCGGGGTTACTTACGAGCAGTACTTC
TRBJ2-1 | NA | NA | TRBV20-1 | CSAPRGGSSYNEQFF | TGCAGTGCCCCCAGGGGTGGGAGCTCCTACAATGAGCAGTTCTTC
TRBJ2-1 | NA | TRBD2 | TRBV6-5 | CASRLASGGSNNEQFF | TGTGCCAGCAGGCTAGCTAGCGGGGGGTCCAACAATGAGCAGTTCTTC
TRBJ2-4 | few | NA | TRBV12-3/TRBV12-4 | CASSFSRSKNIQYF | TGTGCCAGCAGTTTCTCCCGTTCCAAAAACATTCAGTACTTC
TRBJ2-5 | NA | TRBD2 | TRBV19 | CASSKQTSGRETQYF | TGTGCCAGTAGTAAACAGACTAGCGGGAGAGAGACCCAGTACTTC
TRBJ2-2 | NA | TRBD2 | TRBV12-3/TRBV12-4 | CASRTSGWNTGELFF | TGTGCCAGCAGGACTAGCGGGTGGAACACCGGGGAGCTGTTTTTT
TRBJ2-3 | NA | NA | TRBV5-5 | CASSLEPTATDTQYF | TGTGCCAGCAGCTTGGAACCCACGGCCACAGATACGCAGTATTTT
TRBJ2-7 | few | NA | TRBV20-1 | CSARVGRGGYEQYF | TGCAGTGCTAGAGTGGGCAGGGGAGGCTACGAGCAGTACTTC
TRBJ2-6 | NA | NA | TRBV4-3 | CASSPGKQASGANVLTF | TGCGCCAGCAGCCCAGGGAAGCAGGCGTCTGGGGCCAACGTCCTGACTTTC
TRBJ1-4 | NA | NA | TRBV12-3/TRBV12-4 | CASSFPLGKLFF | TGTGCCAGCAGTTTCCCGTTAGGAAAACTGTTTTTT
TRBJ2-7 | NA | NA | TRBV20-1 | CSGLGLYEQYF | TGCAGTGGATTGGGTCTTTACGAGCAGTACTTC
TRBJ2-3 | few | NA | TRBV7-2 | CASSLQSTSTDTQYF | TGTGCCAGCAGCTTACAGAGTACTAGCACAGATACGCAGTATTTT
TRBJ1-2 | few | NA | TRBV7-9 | CASSWEGVTYGYTF | TGTGCCAGCAGCTGGGAAGGGGTAACGTATGGCTACACCTTC
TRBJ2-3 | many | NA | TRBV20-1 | CSASEGVGTDTQYF | TGCAGTGCTAGTGAGGGGGTGGGCACAGATACGCAGTATTTT
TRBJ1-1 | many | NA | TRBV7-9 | CASSLKGETEAFF | TGTGCCAGCAGCTTAAAGGGGGAGACTGAAGCTTTCTTT
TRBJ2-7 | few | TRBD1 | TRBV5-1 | CASSDRTGGYEQYF | TGCGCCAGCAGCGACAGGACAGGGGGCTACGAGCAGTACTTC
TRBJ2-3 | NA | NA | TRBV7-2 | CASAPRGDTQYF | TGTGCCAGCGCCCCGAGGGGAGATACGCAGTATTTT
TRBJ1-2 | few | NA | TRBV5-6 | CASSFRGALAGYTF | TGTGCCAGCAGCTTCCGGGGGGCTCTAGCTGGCTACACCTTC
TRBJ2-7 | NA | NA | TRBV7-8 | CASSSRDGPYEQYF | TGTGCCAGCAGCTCCCGGGACGGGCCCTACGAGCAGTACTTC
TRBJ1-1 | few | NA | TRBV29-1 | CSAEGSRTEAFF | TGCAGCGCCGAGGGATCAAGGACTGAAGCTTTCTTT
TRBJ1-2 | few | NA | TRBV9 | CASSAAGSYGYTF | TGTGCCAGCAGCGCAGCGGGTAGCTATGGCTACACCTTC
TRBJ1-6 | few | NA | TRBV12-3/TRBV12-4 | CASSIYNSPLHF | TGTGCCAGCAGCATATATAATTCACCCCTCCACTTT